These 16 T cell receptor beta chains were all obtained from the same sample, sequenced in a study of T cells in women clearing cervical HPV infection. Using immunoSEQ multiplex PCR, the repertoire was profiled, and TCRdb retains in-frame clones only, with some absent. The table gives roughly 12,000 clones; the top ten clones make up about a tenth of it. The material sequenced was blood buffy coat. The receptors originated from a woman between 18 and 70 years old with a cervical HPV16 infection that either progressed to CIN3+ or cleared (not recorded which).

Concerning this clone itself: The DNA ends 3 residues before the CDR3 does, and the rest of the CDR3 is filled in from the germline J gene. This chain connects TRBV2 to TRBJ1-2; D is possibly TRBD1 (5 bases). Germline loops: CDR1 SNHLY, CDR2 FYNNEI. This CDR3 comprises 15 residues. The CDR3 bases that were read are TGTGCCAGCAGCGGTCGGCAGGGAACCGTCTACGAC. Protein: CASSGRQGTVYD. The CDR3 in full is CASSGRQGTVYDYTF.

Turning to this clone: The read finishes 3 residues shy of the CDR3 end, and the germline J gene is used to complete it. The V gene is TRBV5-5, the J gene TRBJ2-2; D perhaps matches TRBD1 (6 bases). The CDR3 loop spans 15 amino acids. Germline CDR1 SGHKS, CDR2 YYEKEE (reference sequence). CDR3 loop: CASYWVGGAGEKLFF. The covered CDR3 bases are TGTGCCAGCTATTGGGTTGGGGGCGCAGGAGAAAAG.

To note about this clone: The missing CDR3 end, 3 residues past where the read stops, is filled in from the germline J gene. The chain couples TRBV29-1 to TRBJ2-3, with D possibly matching TRBD1 (5 bases). CDR1 is SQVTM, CDR2 ANQGSEA, per germline. This CDR3 spans 14 amino acids. V lost 1 base, J lost 4 bases, and 12 bases lay in between. CDR3 bases read: TGCAGCGTTGAAGGAACAGGAATCCCAGATACG. This translates into CSVEGTGIPDT. The whole CDR3 is CSVEGTGIPDTQYF.

As concerns this clone: The read ends 3 residues shy of where the CDR3 ends; the end is completed using the germline J gene. The chain has TRBV20-1 and TRBJ2-3; no clear D gene. The V end was cut by 5 bases, the J end by 0 bases, with 6 bases between. The CDR3 is 12 amino acids. Germline CDR1 is DFQATT and CDR2 is SNEGSKA (reference sequence). The CDR3 is CSAVLSTDTQYF. The covered CDR3 bases are TGCAGTGCTGTTCTCAGCACAGATACG.

Details on this clone: Coverage ceases 3 residues before the CDR3 finishes, and the germline J gene fills in the end. The V call is TRBV4-2, the J call TRBJ1-5; 7 bases are shared with TRBD1. The CDR3 extends over 17 amino acids. The V gene's germline CDR1 is LGHNA and CDR2 YNFKEQ. V shed 4 bases, J shed 4 bases, and the junction held 13 bases outside the gene matches. CDR3 DNA (partial): TGTGCCAGCAGCCCGTCATGGGACAGTCAAAATAATCAGCCC. Its translation is CASSPSWDSQNNQP. The complete CDR3 protein is CASSPSWDSQNNQPQHF.

Note on this clone: The missing CDR3 end, 3 residues past where the read stops, is filled in from the germline J gene. The chain has TRBV19 and TRBJ2-1; 9 nucleotides line up with TRBD1. This CDR3 has 14 amino acids. Germline V lookup: CDR1 LNHDA, CDR2 SQIVND (reference sequence). The V segment lost 8 bases and the J segment 8 bases; nucleotides outside the gene matches: 10. The chain's CDR3 is CASRGQGRGDEQFF. The sequenced part of the CDR3 DNA is TGTGCCAGTCGAGGACAGGGGCGAGGGGATGAG.

For this clone: The read stops 3 residues short of the end of the CDR3; the missing end is completed from the germline J gene. This chain joins TRBV20-1 and TRBJ2-5; D is unclear. Trimming took off 3 bases at V and 4 bases at J, with 3 bases between the two ends. Germline CDR1 and CDR2: DFQATT and SNEGSKA (reference sequence). The CDR3 contains 10 residues. The CDR3 sequence is CSASGETQYF. The sequenced part of the CDR3 DNA is TGCAGTGCTAGCGGAGAGACC.

On this clone: The missing CDR3 end, 3 residues past where the read stops, is filled in from the germline J gene. This rearrangement joins TRBV6-1 to TRBJ1-2, with D uncertain. There are 15 residues in the CDR3. Looked up from germline, CDR1 is MNHNS and CDR2 is SASEGT. V was trimmed by 1 base and J by 0 bases, leaving 9 bases between them. Here the CDR3 reads CASSEEGRANYGYTF. CDR3 bases read: TGTGCCAGCAGTGAAGAGGGCAGAGCTAACTATGGC.

In regard to this clone: The read ends 3 residues early relative to the CDR3; the germline J gene fills the gap. The J gene is TRBJ1-3, the V gene TRBV6-1, with D possibly matching TRBD1 (5 bases). The germline V gene encodes CDR1 MNHNS and CDR2 SASEGT. Trimming removed 1 base from V and 0 bases from J, with 19 bases in between. This CDR3 region has 19 residues. CDR3 in amino acids: CASSEGFFRRTSSGNTIYF. The DNA read from the CDR3 is TGTGCCAGCAGTGAAGGGTTTTTTCGACGGACAAGCTCTGGAAACACC.

Notes on this clone: Read data end 3 residues before the CDR3 end; the end is taken from the germline J gene. The rearrangement links TRBV5-1 to TRBJ2-2; D remains unclear. The CDR3 has 14 residues. Trimming shortened V by 4 bases and J by 0 bases, and 7 bases separated the two germline ends. The germline CDR1 and CDR2 sequences are SGHRS and YFSETQ. The CDR3 loop reads CASSIDTNTGELFF. CDR3 bases read: TGCGCCAGCAGCATCGACACGAACACCGGGGAG.

A word on this clone: The missing CDR3 end, 3 residues past where the read stops, is filled in from the germline J gene. The rearrangement links TRBV7-6 to TRBJ2-3; the D is unclear. From germline, CDR1 is SGHVS and CDR2 FNYEAQ. Trimming cost V 2 bases and J 4 bases, with 4 bases left between them. CDR3 size: 12 residues. CDR3: CASSLRADTQYF. The covered CDR3 bases are TGTGCCAGCAGCTTAAGGGCAGATACG.

With regard to this clone: The sequenced fragment ends 3 residues before the CDR3 boundary, so the rest is inferred from the germline J gene. The chain uses TRBV15 and TRBJ2-7, with TRBD2 matching 10 bases. J lost 4 bases, V lost 0 bases, and 6 bases had no gene match. CDR1 and CDR2 (germline): LNHNV, YYDKDF (reference sequence). CDR3 length: 16 amino acids. Partial CDR3 DNA: TGTGCCACCAGCAGAGATCTGGTAGCGGGGGGTTACGAG. Translation: CATSRDLVAGGYE. The complete CDR3 reads CATSRDLVAGGYEQYF.

Details on this clone: The read finishes 3 residues shy of the CDR3 end, and the germline J gene is used to complete it. The chain links TRBV2 to TRBJ2-5, with D tentatively TRBD1 or TRBD2 (5 bases each). CDR1 and CDR2 (germline): SNHLY, FYNNEI. The CDR3 consists of 14 residues. V was clipped by 7 bases and J by 3 bases, with 15 bases between them. CDR3 DNA, as far as it was read: TGTGCCAGCACCATCCGAGGGGTAAAAGAGACC. As protein: CASTIRGVKET. The entire CDR3 protein reads CASTIRGVKETQYF.

Comments on this clone: The read comes to an end 3 residues before the CDR3 does, leaving the germline J gene to fill in the end. The chain has TRBV11-2 and TRBJ2-3, with D possibly matching TRBD2 (5 bases). The CDR3 spans 12 residues. V lost 5 bases to trimming and J lost 4 bases, with 7 bases between them. CDR1 and CDR2 (germline): SGHAT, FQNNGV. CDR3 amino acids: CASSPGSDTQYF. CDR3 bases read: TGTGCCAGCAGCCCGGGGTCAGATACG.

The CDR3 sequence is CASSLQVYNEQFF. The CDR3 bases that were read are TGTGCCAGCAGTCTACAGGTATACAATGAG. This chain uses TRBV6-2 or TRBV6-3 with TRBJ2-1; D may be TRBD1 (5 bases). The read ends 3 residues before the CDR3 terminus; that terminus is restored from the germline J gene. The germline V and J ends were trimmed by 5 bases and 4 bases, with 9 bases remaining between them. CDR3 length equals 13 residues. Germline V gene lookup returns CDR1 MNHEY and CDR2 SVGEGT.

Notes on this clone: The read ends 3 residues before the CDR3 terminus; that terminus is restored from the germline J gene. The chain combines TRBV20-1 with TRBJ2-3, with 7 bases aligning to TRBD2. The ends lost 6 bases at V and 6 bases at J; junction bases unmatched: 9. This CDR3 comprises 13 residues. Germline loops: CDR1 DFQATT, CDR2 SNEGSKA (reference sequence). CDR3: CSADGTIGDTQYF. The covered CDR3 bases are TGCAGTGCCGACGGGACTATCGGTGATACG.